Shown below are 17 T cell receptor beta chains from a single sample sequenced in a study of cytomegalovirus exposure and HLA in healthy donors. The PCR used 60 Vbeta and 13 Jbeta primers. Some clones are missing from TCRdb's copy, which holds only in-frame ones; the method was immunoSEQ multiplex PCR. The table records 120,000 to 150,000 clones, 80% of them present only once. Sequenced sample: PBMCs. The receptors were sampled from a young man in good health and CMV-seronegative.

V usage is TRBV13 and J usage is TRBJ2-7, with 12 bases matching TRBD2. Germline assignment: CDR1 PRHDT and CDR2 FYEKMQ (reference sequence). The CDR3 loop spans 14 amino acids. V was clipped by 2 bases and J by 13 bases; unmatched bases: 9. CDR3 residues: CASSLLAGGPVLYF. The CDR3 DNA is TGTGCCAGCAGCTTACTAGCGGGAGGGCCGGTATTATACTTC.

CDR3 loop: CASSYQINQPQHF. The CDR3 nucleotides are TGTGCCAGCAGTTACCAGATCAATCAGCCCCAGCATTTT. The chain links TRBV27 to TRBJ1-5; D is uncertain. V was trimmed by 4 bases and J by 3 bases, leaving 7 bases between them. The CDR3 has 13 residues. CDR1 MNHEY and CDR2 SMNVEV come from the germline V gene (reference sequence).

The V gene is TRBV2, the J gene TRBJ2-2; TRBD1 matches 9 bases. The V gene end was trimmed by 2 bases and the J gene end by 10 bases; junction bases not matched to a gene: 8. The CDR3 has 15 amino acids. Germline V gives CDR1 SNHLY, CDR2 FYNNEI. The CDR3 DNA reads TGTGCCAGCAGTGAAACGGGACAGGGTCCTTCGGAGCTGTTTTTT. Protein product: CASSETGQGPSELFF.

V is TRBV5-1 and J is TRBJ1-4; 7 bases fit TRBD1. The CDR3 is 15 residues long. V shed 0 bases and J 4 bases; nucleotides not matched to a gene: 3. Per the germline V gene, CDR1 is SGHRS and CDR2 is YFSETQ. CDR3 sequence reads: CASSLETGYNEKLFF. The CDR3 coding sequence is TGCGCCAGCAGCTTGGAGACAGGGTATAATGAAAAACTGTTTTTT.

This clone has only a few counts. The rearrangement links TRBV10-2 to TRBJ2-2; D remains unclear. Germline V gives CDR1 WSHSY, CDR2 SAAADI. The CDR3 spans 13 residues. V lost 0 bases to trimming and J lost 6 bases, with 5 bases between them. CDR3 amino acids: CASSESEPGELFF. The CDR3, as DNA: TGCGCCAGCAGTGAGTCAGAGCCCGGGGAGCTGTTTTTT.

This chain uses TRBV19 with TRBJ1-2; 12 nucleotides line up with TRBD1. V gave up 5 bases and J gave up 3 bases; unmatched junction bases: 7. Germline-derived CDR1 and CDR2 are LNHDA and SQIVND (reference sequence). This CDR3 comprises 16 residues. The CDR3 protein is CASSPGQGARYYGYTF. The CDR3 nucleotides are TGTGCCAGTAGTCCGGGACAGGGGGCAAGATACTATGGCTACACCTTC.

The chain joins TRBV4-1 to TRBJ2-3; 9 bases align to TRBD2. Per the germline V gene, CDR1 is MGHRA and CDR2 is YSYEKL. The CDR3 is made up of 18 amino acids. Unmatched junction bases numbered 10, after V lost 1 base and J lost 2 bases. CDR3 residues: CASSQGRRLAGFTDTQYF. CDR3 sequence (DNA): TGCGCCAGCAGCCAAGGCCGCCGGCTAGCGGGGTTCACAGATACGCAGTATTTT.

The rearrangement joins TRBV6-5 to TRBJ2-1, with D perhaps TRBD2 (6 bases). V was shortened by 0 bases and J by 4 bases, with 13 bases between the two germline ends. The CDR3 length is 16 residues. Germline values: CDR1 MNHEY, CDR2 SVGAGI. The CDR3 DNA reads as TGTGCCAGCAGTTACTCAGCTAGCGCCAGATACAATGAGCAGTTCTTC. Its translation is CASSYSASARYNEQFF.

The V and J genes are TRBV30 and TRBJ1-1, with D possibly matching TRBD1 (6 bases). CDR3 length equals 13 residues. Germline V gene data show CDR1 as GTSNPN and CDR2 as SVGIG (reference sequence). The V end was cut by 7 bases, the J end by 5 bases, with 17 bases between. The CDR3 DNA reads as TGTGCCTACCTTGAGAGGGGACAAACTGAAGCTTTCTTT. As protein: CAYLERGQTEAFF.

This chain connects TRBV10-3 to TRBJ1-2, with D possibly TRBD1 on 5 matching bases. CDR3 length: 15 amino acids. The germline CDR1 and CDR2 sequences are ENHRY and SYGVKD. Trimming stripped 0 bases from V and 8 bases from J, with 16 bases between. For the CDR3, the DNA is TGTGCCATCAGTGAGTCCACGACAGCCACTTCGGGCTACACCTTC. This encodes CAISESTTATSGYTF.

This chain's CDR3 is CASSEGVTFNGRNEKLFF. CDR3 nucleotides: TGTGCCAGCAGTGAAGGGGTGACATTTAATGGGAGGAATGAAAAACTGTTTTTT. V usage is TRBV2 and J usage is TRBJ1-4; no firm D call. Trimming took off 1 base at V and 5 bases at J, with 20 bases between the two ends. Germline CDR1 reads SNHLY; CDR2 reads FYNNEI. The CDR3 consists of 18 residues.

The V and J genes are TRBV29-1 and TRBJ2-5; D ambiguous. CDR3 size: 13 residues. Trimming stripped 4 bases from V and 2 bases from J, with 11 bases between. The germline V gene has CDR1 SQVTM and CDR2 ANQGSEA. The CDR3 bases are TGCAGCGTTGTTGTCGACACGCAAGAGACCCAGTACTTC. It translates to CSVVVDTQETQYF.

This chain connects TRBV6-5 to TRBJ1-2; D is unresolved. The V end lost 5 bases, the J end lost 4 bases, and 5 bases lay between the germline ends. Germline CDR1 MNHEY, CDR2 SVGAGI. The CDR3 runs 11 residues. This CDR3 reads CASSNGYGYTF. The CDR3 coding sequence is TGTGCCAGCAGTAACGGCTATGGCTACACCTTC.

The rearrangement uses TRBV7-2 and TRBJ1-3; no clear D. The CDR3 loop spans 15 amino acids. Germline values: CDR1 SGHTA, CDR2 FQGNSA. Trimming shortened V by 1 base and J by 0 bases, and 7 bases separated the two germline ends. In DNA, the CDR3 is TGTGCCAGCAGCTTAGGTGTTAGCTCTGGAAACACCATATATTTT. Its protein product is CASSLGVSSGNTIYF.

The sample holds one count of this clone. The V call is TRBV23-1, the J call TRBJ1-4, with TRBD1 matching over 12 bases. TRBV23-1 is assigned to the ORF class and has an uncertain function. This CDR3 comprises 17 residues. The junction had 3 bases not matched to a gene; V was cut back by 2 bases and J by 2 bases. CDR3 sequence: CASSQPGQGATNEKLFF. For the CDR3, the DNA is TGCGCCAGCAGTCAACCGGGACAGGGGGCGACTAATGAAAAACTGTTTTTT.

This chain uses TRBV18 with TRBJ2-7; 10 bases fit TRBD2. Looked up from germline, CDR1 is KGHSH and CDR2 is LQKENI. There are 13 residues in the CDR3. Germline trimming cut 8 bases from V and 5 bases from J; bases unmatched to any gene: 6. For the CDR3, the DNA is TGTGCCAGCGCACTAGCGGGACAACACGAGCAGTACTTC. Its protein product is CASALAGQHEQYF.

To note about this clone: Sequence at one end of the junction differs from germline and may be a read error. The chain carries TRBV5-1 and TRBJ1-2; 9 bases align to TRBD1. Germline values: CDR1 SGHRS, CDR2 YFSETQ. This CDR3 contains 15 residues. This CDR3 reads CASSSPGQGSYGYPF. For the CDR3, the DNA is TGCGCCAGCAGCTCTCCGGGACAGGGAAGTTATGGCTACCCCTTC.